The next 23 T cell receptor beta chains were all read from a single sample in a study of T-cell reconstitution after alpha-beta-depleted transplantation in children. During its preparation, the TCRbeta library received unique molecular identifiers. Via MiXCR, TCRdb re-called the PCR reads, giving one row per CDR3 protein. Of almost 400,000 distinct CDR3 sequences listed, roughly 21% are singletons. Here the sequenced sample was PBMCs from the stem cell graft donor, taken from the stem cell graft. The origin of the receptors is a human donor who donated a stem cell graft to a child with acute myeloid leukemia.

CDR3 coding DNA: TGCGCCAGCAGCTTGGAGTATACAGGAGAGACCCAGTACTTC. Translating gives CASSLEYTGETQYF. This sequence joins TRBV5-1 and TRBJ2-5; a weak D match, TRBD1 (5 bases). This CDR3 region has 14 residues. Trimming took off 0 bases at V and 4 bases at J, with 10 bases between the two ends. Germline V gene lookup returns CDR1 SGHRS and CDR2 YFSETQ.

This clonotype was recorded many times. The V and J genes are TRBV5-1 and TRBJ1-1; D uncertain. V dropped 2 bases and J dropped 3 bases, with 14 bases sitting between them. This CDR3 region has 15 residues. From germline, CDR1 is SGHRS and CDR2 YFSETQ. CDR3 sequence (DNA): TGCGCCAGCAGCTTCAGAGGAGGACGGGACACTGAAGCTTTCTTT. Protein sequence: CASSFRGGRDTEAFF.

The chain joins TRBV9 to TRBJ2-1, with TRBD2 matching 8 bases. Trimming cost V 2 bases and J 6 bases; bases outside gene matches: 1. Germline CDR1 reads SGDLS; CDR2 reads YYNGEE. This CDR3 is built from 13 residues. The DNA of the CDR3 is TGTGCCAGCAGCGTTACTAGCGGCAATGAGCAGTTCTTC. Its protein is CASSVTSGNEQFF.

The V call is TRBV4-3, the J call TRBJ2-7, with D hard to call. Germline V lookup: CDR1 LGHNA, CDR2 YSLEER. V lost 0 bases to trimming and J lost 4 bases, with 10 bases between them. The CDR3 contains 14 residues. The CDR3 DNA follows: TGCGCCAGCAGCCAAGATCCCCGTAAATACGAGCAGTACTTC. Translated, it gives CASSQDPRKYEQYF.

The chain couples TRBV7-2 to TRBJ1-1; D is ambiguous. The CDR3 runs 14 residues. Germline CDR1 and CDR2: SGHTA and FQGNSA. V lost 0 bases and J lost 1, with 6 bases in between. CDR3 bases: TGTGCCAGCAGCTTAGCCTCATGGAACACTGAAGCTTTCTTT. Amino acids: CASSLASWNTEAFF.

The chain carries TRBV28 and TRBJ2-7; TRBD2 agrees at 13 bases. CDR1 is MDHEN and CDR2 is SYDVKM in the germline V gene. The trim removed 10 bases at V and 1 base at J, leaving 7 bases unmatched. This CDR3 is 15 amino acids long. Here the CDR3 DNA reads TGTGCCACCACTCCGGGACTAGCGGGATCCTACGAGCAGTACTTC. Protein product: CATTPGLAGSYEQYF.

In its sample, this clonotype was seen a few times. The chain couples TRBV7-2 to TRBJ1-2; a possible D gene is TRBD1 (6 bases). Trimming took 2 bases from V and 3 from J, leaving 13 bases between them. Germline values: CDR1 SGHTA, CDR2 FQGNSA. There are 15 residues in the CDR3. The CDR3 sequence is CASSLQGGVHYGYTF. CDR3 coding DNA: TGTGCCAGCAGCTTACAAGGGGGTGTACACTATGGCTACACCTTC.

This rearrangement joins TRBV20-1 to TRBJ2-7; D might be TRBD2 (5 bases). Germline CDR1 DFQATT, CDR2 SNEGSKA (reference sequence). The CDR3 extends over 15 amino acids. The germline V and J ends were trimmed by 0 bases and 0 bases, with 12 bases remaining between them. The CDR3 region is CSARDDYEDSYEQYF. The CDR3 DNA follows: TGCAGTGCTAGAGATGACTACGAGGACTCCTACGAGCAGTACTTC.

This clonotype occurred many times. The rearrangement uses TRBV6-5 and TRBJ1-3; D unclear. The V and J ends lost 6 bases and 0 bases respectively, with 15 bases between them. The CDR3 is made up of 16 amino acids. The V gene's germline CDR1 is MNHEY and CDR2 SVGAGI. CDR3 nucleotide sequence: TGTGCCAGCAGCTACCGAATTTGGAGCTCTGGAAACACCATATATTTT. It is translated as CASSYRIWSSGNTIYF.

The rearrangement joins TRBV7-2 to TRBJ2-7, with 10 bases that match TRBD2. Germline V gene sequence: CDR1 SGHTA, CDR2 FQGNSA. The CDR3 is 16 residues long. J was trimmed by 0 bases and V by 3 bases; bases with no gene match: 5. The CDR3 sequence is CASSLAGTSDSYEQYF. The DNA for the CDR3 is TGTGCCAGCAGCTTGGCCGGGACTAGCGACTCCTACGAGCAGTACTTC.

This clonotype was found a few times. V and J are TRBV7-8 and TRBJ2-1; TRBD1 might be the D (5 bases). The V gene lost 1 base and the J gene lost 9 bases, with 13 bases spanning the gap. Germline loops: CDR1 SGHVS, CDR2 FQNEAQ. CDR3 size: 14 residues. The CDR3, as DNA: TGTGCCAGCAGCTTAGGCCGACAGCGAACTGAGCAGTTCTTC. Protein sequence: CASSLGRQRTEQFF.

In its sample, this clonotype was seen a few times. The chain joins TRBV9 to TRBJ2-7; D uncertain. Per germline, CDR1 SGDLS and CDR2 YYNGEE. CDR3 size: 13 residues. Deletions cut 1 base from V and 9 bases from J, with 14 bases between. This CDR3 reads CASSVSLDRGQYF. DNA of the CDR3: TGTGCCAGCAGCGTATCCCTGGACCGAGGGCAGTACTTC.

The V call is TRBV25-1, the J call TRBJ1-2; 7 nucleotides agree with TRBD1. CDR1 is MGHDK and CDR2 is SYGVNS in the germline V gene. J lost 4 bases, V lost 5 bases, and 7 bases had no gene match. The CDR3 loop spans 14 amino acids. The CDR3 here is CASSSRGGSYGYTF. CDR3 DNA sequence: TGTGCCAGCAGTTCCAGGGGGGGGAGCTATGGCTACACCTTC.

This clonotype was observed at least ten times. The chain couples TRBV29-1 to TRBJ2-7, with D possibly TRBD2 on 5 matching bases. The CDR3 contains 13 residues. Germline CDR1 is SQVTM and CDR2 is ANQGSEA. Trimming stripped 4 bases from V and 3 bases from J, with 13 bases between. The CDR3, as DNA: TGCAGCGTTGTAAGTCGGGATCGCTACGAGCAGTACTTC. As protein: CSVVSRDRYEQYF.

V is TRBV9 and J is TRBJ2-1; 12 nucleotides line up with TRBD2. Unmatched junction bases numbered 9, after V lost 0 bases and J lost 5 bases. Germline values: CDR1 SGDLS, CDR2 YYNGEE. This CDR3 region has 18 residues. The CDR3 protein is CASSVASKLAGGHNEQFF. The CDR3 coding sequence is TGTGCCAGCAGCGTAGCTTCCAAACTAGCGGGAGGACACAATGAGCAGTTCTTC.

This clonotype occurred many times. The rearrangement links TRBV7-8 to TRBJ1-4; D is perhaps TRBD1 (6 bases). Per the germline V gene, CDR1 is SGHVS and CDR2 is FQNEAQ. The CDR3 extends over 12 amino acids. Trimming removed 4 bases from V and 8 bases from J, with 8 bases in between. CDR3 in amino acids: CASSSRGEKLFF. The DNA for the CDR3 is TGTGCCAGCAGCTCCAGGGGAGAAAAACTGTTTTTT.

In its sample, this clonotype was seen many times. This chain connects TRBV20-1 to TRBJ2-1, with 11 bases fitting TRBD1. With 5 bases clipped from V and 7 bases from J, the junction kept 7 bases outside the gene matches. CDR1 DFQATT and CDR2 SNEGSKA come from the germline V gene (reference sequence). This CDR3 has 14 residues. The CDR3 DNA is TGCAGTGCTCAGGACAGGGGGCGTTTGAATGAGCAGTTCTTC. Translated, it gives CSAQDRGRLNEQFF.

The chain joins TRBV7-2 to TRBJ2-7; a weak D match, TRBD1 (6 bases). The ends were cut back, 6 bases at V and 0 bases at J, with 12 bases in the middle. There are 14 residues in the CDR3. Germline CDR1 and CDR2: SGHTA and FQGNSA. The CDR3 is CASRRDTSSYEQYF. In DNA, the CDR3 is TGTGCCAGCAGGAGGGACACGAGCTCCTACGAGCAGTACTTC.

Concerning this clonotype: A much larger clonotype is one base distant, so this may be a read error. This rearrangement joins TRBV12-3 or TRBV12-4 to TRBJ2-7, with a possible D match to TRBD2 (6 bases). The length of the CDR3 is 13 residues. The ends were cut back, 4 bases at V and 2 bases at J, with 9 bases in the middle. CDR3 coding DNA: TGTGCCAGCAGTTCCGGACTAACCTACGAGCAGTACTTC. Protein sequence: CASSSGLTYEQYF.

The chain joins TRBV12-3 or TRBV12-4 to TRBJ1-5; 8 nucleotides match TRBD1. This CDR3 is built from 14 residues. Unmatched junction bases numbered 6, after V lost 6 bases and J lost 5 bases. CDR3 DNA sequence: TGTGCCAGCAGCAGGACAGGGAGGGATCAGCCCCAGCATTTT. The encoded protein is CASSRTGRDQPQHF.

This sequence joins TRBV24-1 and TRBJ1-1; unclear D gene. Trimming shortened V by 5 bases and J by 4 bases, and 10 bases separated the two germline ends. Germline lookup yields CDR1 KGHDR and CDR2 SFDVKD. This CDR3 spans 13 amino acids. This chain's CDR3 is CATSVMTSTEAFF. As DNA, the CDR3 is TGTGCCACCAGTGTTATGACGAGCACTGAAGCTTTCTTT.

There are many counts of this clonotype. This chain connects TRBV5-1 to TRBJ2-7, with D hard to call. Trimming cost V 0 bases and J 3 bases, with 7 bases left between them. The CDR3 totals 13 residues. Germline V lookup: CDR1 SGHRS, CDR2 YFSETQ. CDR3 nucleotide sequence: TGCGCCAGCAGCTTGGAAGCGAGCTACGAGCAGTACTTC. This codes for CASSLEASYEQYF.

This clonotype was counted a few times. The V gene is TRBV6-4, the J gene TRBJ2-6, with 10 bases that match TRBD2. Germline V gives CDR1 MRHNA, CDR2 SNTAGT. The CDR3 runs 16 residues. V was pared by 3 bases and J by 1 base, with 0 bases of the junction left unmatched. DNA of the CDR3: TGTGCCAGCAGTGAACTAGCGGGATCTGGGGCCAACGTCCTGACTTTC. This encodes CASSELAGSGANVLTF.